This T cell receptor beta chain stems from a study of blood T cell repertoires in COVID-19. Per the original data handling: Amplifying reference gene primers gave estimates of nucleated cell counts. The repertoire was sequenced with immunoSEQ multiplex PCR; TCRdb's copy has only in-frame clones and lacks some. V, J and clone size are those of that table, while D and trimming were read from the DNA. The sample carries 250,000 to 350,000 clones, 83% recorded once. The receptor was derived from a woman aged 45-60 years with acute or convalescent COVID-19. Sequencing input: peripheral blood.

In DNA, the CDR3 is TGTGCCAGCAGCTTAGGGCGGACAGGGAACAGTTCACCCCTCCACTTT. It translates to CASSLGRTGNSSPLHF. The chain couples TRBV7-9 to TRBJ1-6; 8 nucleotides match TRBD1. Germline V gene lookup returns CDR1 SEHNR and CDR2 FQNEAQ (reference sequence). The CDR3 covers 16 residues. V dropped 1 base and J dropped 9; count of bases not matched to a gene: 8.